This TCR beta chain originates from a study of T cell repertoires in cytomegalovirus infection. Across the whole study: Matching HLA type and CMV infection were both indicated by public TCR beta signatures.

The CDR3 is 14 residues long. Trimming removed 4 bases from V and 4 bases from J; junction bases left unmatched: 7. Per germline, CDR1 SEHNR and CDR2 FQNEAQ (reference sequence). General observations from the study: Of the TCR beta families, the public ones yielded a cumulative frequency that identified carriers of CMV plus the relevant HLA. HLA-C-restricted CMV clonotypes gave the most frequent clonotype in two of eight donors.

TCRdb used MiXCR to reprocess the reads, holding one entry per CDR3 protein. The sample records around 740,000 distinct CDR3 sequences, about 40% being singletons. This clonotype was counted between two and nine times. Its antigen is unidentified. The TCR comes from a human donor in good health (CMV status not recorded). Some clones in this sample may be carry-over from other donors' samples. The gene calls are TRBV7-9 and TRBJ2-7, with 7 bases aligning to TRBD2. The sample was PBMCs. The CDR3 DNA reads as TGTGCCAGCAGCTCCTTGGGGGGGACTTACGAGCAGTACTTC. It encodes CASSSLGGTYEQYF.